This T cell receptor beta chain was recorded in a study of blood T cell repertoires in COVID-19. Study-wide context: Material from acute and convalescent COVID-19 was sourced from the United States, Italy and Spain. The cDNA or gDNA used as material had been derived from T cells, B-cell-depleted T cells, or PBMCs.

The V end was cut by 4 bases, the J end by 8 bases, with 13 bases between. Germline CDR1 and CDR2: SGHNT and YYREEE (reference sequence). CDR3 length: 13 amino acids. As processed by the authors: Counts of nucleated cells, estimated from reference gene primer amplification, were obtained. Using immunoSEQ multiplex PCR, the repertoire was profiled, and TCRdb retains in-frame clones only, with some absent. V, J and clone size were drawn from that table, and D and trimming were deduced from the DNA. Here the sample spans approximately 98,000 clones, roughly 80% being singletons. The sequence came from a woman of 80 years or more with acute or convalescent COVID-19. Specimen: peripheral blood. This chain connects TRBV5-4 to TRBJ1-3; D perhaps matches TRBD1 (5 bases). Written as DNA, the CDR3 is TGTGCCAGCAGCCCACCCCAGGGCGACACCATATATTTT. Protein sequence: CASSPPQGDTIYF.